The 28 T cell receptor beta chains listed next were all sequenced from one sample in a study of Ad26.COV2.S vaccination and SARS-CoV-2 variants. The treatment: some 20 received Ad26.COV2.S at low or high dose, single or two shots; about 5 received placebo; per-sample allocation not given. Collection of the samples took place on day 63 after the first injection of vaccine or placebo. Clones were sequenced by immunoSEQ multiplex PCR, and TCRdb holds only the in-frame ones, with some missing. This sample yields approximately 400,000 clones, of which approximately 81% are seen a single time; around 3.3% belongs to the top ten. The sample was peripheral blood, taken in a trial of Ad26.COV2.S vaccine versus placebo. The receptors were sampled from a person aged 18-60 years who received the Ad26.COV2.S COVID-19 vaccine or a placebo.

This chain links TRBV9 with TRBJ2-3, with 11 positions matching TRBD2. Per germline, CDR1 SGDLS and CDR2 YYNGEE. J was trimmed by 11 bases and V by 0 bases; bases with no gene match: 2. This CDR3 is 13 amino acids long. CDR3 coding DNA: TGTGCCAGCAGCGTAGAGGGACTAGCGGAGCAGTATTTT. Translated: CASSVEGLAEQYF.

The chain links TRBV5-5 to TRBJ2-6; D uncertain. With 4 bases removed from V and 2 bases from J, the gap between germline ends came to 7 bases. The germline V gene has CDR1 SGHKS and CDR2 YYEKEE (reference sequence). The CDR3 consists of 14 residues. The CDR3 region has the DNA TGTGCCAGCAGCCTCCAGGCTGGGGCCAACGTCCTGACTTTC. Its protein product is CASSLQAGANVLTF.

This clone came up once. This sequence joins TRBV7-7 and TRBJ2-1, with TRBD2 matching 9 bases. Germline loops: CDR1 SSHAT, CDR2 FNYEAQ (reference sequence). The CDR3 sequence is 16 residues long. J was trimmed by 7 bases and V by 2 bases; bases with no gene match: 9. CDR3: CASSLNRAGGRNEQFF. CDR3 DNA sequence: TGTGCCAGCAGCTTAAATAGGGCGGGAGGGCGGAATGAGCAGTTCTTC.

The J gene is TRBJ2-3, the V gene TRBV19, with D maybe TRBD2 (6 bases). V was trimmed by 6 bases and J by 0 bases, leaving 16 bases between them. The germline gives CDR1 LNHDA, CDR2 SQIVND (reference sequence). The CDR3 covers 16 residues. The CDR3 here is CASRQHGDSSTDTQYF. The CDR3 DNA is TGTGCCAGTAGGCAACACGGGGACTCTAGCACAGATACGCAGTATTTT.

This chain joins TRBV9 and TRBJ2-3; perhaps TRBD1 as D (6 bases). Deletions cut 3 bases from V and 11 bases from J, with 13 bases between. From germline, CDR1 is SGDLS and CDR2 YYNGEE. The CDR3 has 12 amino acids. This CDR3 is CASSAPGGGQYF. In DNA, the CDR3 is TGTGCCAGCAGCGCCCCTGGGGGCGGGCAGTATTTT.

The CDR3 loop reads CASSYPAGGLYEQYF. Here the CDR3 DNA reads TGTGCCAGCAGTTATCCAGCGGGAGGTCTCTACGAGCAGTACTTC. This chain joins TRBV5-6 and TRBJ2-7; TRBD2 matches 9 bases. Germline CDR1 is SGHDT and CDR2 is YYEEEE. Trimming removed 5 bases from V and 3 bases from J; junction bases left unmatched: 9. This CDR3 has 15 residues.

The rearrangement links TRBV27 to TRBJ2-3; TRBD2 matches at 7 bases. CDR1 and CDR2 (germline): MNHEY, SMNVEV (reference sequence). This CDR3 comprises 15 residues. With V trimmed by 3 bases and J by 1 base, 4 bases remained unmatched. The CDR3 region is CASSLGGMGTDTQYF. The CDR3 nucleotides are TGTGCCAGCAGTTTGGGGGGGATGGGCACAGATACGCAGTATTTT.

The chain combines TRBV5-1 with TRBJ2-3; D remains ambiguous. CDR1 and CDR2 from the germline V gene are SGHRS and YFSETQ. The CDR3 spans 17 residues. Trimming took off 0 bases at V and 4 bases at J, with 18 bases between the two ends. The CDR3, as DNA: TGCGCCAGCAGCTTGGGTTCGTTCAGCCGGGCGGCAGATACGCAGTATTTT. This gives the protein CASSLGSFSRAADTQYF. Variable domain in full (rest from reference TRBV5-1 and TRBJ2-3): KAGVTQTPRYLIKTRGQQVTLSCSPISGHRSVSWYQQTPGQGLQFLFEYFSETQRNKGNFPGRFSGRQFSNSRSEMNVSTLELGDSALYLCASSLGSFSRAADTQYFGPGTRLTVL.

This CDR3 reads CATSSPRELAGNEQFF. DNA of the CDR3: TGTGCCACCAGCAGCCCCCGGGAGCTAGCGGGCAATGAGCAGTTCTTC. The chain employs TRBV15 and TRBJ2-1; 8 bases agree with TRBD2. This CDR3 spans 16 amino acids. Germline CDR1 LNHNV, CDR2 YYDKDF (reference sequence). Trimming took 3 bases from V and 6 from J; bases not matched to a gene: 10.

The rearrangement links TRBV20-1 to TRBJ2-2; D is undetermined. CDR3 length equals 10 residues. Germline V gene data show CDR1 as DFQATT and CDR2 as SNEGSKA (reference sequence). Between the trimmed V and J ends, which lost 6 bases and 2 bases, there was a span of 1 base. For the CDR3, the DNA is TGCAGTGCCAACACCGGGGAGCTGTTTTTT. This encodes CSANTGELFF.

CDR3 coding DNA: TGTGCTAGTGGTTTGGGGGGCCCTGGCGACGAGCAGTACTTC. Residues: CASGLGGPGDEQYF. The chain uses TRBV12-5 and TRBJ2-7; D is perhaps TRBD1 (5 bases). Looked up from germline, CDR1 is LGHNT and CDR2 is FRNRAP. The V and J ends lost 1 base and 5 bases respectively, with 12 bases between them. CDR3 length: 14 residues.

The chain combines TRBV6-5 with TRBJ1-1, with D possibly TRBD1 on 6 matching bases. Trimming took off 6 bases at V and 5 bases at J, with 19 bases between the two ends. CDR3 length: 15 residues. Germline values: CDR1 MNHEY, CDR2 SVGAGI. CDR3 protein: CASRDSLTPQTEAFF. The DNA for the CDR3 is TGTGCCAGCAGGGACAGCTTAACCCCCCAGACTGAAGCTTTCTTT.

The chain uses TRBV5-1 and TRBJ1-5; tentative D call: TRBD1 (6 bases). Germline CDR1 and CDR2: SGHRS and YFSETQ. This CDR3 contains 13 residues. The V and J ends lost 1 base and 7 bases respectively, with 9 bases between them. CDR3 nucleotide sequence: TGCGCCAGCAGCTTGACAGGGAACCAGCCCCAGCATTTT. Its protein product is CASSLTGNQPQHF.

This clone appeared a single time. CDR3 loop: CASRQGISTDTQYF. The CDR3 coding sequence is TGCGCCAGCAGACAGGGGATTAGCACAGATACGCAGTATTTT. The V gene is TRBV10-2, the J gene TRBJ2-3; TRBD1 matches 7 bases. The trim removed 6 bases at V and 0 bases at J, leaving 3 bases unmatched. Per the germline V gene, CDR1 is WSHSY and CDR2 is SAAADI. This CDR3 contains 14 residues.

This rearrangement joins TRBV7-2 to TRBJ2-7, with a weak D call TRBD1 (5 bases). Germline-derived CDR1 and CDR2 are SGHTA and FQGNSA. The CDR3 consists of 14 residues. V lost 1 base and J lost 2, with 9 bases in between. Here the CDR3 DNA reads TGTGCCAGCAGCTTAGAGGCCAGGGCCTACGAGCAGTACTTC. Translating gives CASSLEARAYEQYF.

The V call is TRBV3-1 (or the pseudogene TRBV3-2), the J call TRBJ2-1, with 7 bases matching TRBD2. The CDR3 is made up of 19 amino acids. Trimming removed 3 bases from V and 3 bases from J; junction bases left unmatched: 17. Germline V gene sequence: CDR1 LGHDT, CDR2 YNNKEL (reference sequence). CDR3 loop: CASSHSRSSGTTYYNEQFF. DNA for the CDR3: TGTGCCAGCAGCCACTCGAGGTCCAGCGGGACGACCTACTACAATGAGCAGTTCTTC.

The count of this clone is one. The chain has TRBV19 and TRBJ1-6, with no clear D. Trimming left V 3 bases short and J 0 bases short, with 12 bases between. Germline lookup yields CDR1 LNHDA and CDR2 SQIVND (reference sequence). This CDR3 comprises 17 residues. The CDR3 DNA reads as TGTGCCAGTAGTATGGGAGCGGGGAGCTCCTATAATTCACCCCTCCACTTT. Encoded protein: CASSMGAGSSYNSPLHF.

The chain employs TRBV7-2 and TRBJ2-5; 8 bases agree with TRBD2. J was trimmed by 5 bases and V by 1 base; bases with no gene match: 6. The CDR3 consists of 15 residues. The germline V gene has CDR1 SGHTA and CDR2 FQGNSA. The CDR3 DNA follows: TGTGCCAGCAGCTTAGGAGCGGGAGTTGGCGAGACCCAGTACTTC. Amino acid sequence: CASSLGAGVGETQYF. The full variable domain, in which reference TRBV7-2 and TRBJ2-5 provide the parts outside the CDR3, is GAGVSQSPSNKVTEKGKDVELRCDPISGHTALYWYRQSLGQGLEFLIYFQGNSAPDKSGLPSDRFSAERTGGSVSTLTIQRTQQEDSAVYLCASSLGAGVGETQYFGPGTRLLVL.

V usage is TRBV6-1 and J usage is TRBJ2-3; unclear D gene. CDR3 length: 12 residues. Trimming shortened V by 2 bases and J by 6 bases, and 6 bases separated the two germline ends. CDR1 is MNHNS, CDR2 SASEGT, per germline. The CDR3 loop is CASSENKDTQYF. The CDR3 DNA reads TGTGCCAGCAGTGAAAATAAGGATACGCAGTATTTT.

The genes are TRBV6-6 and TRBJ2-2, with D possibly matching TRBD1 (5 bases). From germline, CDR1 is MNHNY and CDR2 SVGAGI (reference sequence). Trimming took 6 bases from V and 7 from J, leaving 15 bases between them. The CDR3 is 14 amino acids. CDR3 bases: TGTGCCAGCAGCCCGACAGAAAGGAACGGGGAGCTGTTTTTT. It encodes CASSPTERNGELFF.

V is TRBV5-1 and J is TRBJ1-6, with D possibly being TRBD1 (5 bases). The V gene's germline CDR1 is SGHRS and CDR2 YFSETQ. The V end was cut by 0 bases, the J end by 9 bases, with 10 bases between. The CDR3 contains 14 residues. CDR3 coding DNA: TGCGCCAGCAGCTTGGAGCCACAGGTTTCACCCCTCCACTTT. Translating it yields CASSLEPQVSPLHF.

This chain links TRBV14 with TRBJ2-4; 7 bases agree with TRBD1. The CDR3 is made up of 16 amino acids. Germline-derived CDR1 and CDR2 are SGHDN and FVKESK. The junction had 6 bases not matched to a gene; V was cut back by 4 bases and J by 0 bases. The chain's CDR3 is CASSRGGFLAKNIQYF. The CDR3 nucleotides read TGTGCCAGCAGCCGAGGGGGCTTCCTAGCCAAAAACATTCAGTACTTC.

This chain uses TRBV9 with TRBJ1-3; 8 bases line up with TRBD1. V lost 3 bases to trimming and J lost 0 bases; unmatched junction nucleotides: 11. The CDR3 consists of 18 residues. Germline CDR1 SGDLS, CDR2 YYNGEE. The CDR3: CASSARGQDDSSGNTIYF. As DNA, the CDR3 is TGTGCCAGCAGCGCGAGGGGACAGGACGACTCCTCTGGAAACACCATATATTTT.

The chain recombines TRBV7-6 with TRBJ2-7; D may be TRBD1 (6 bases). The V gene's germline CDR1 is SGHVS and CDR2 FNYEAQ. The CDR3 is made up of 15 amino acids. V lost 3 bases and J lost 1, with 13 bases in between. The CDR3 DNA reads as TGTGCCAGCAGCTTTTTACCCGACAGGTCCTACGAGCAGTACTTC. Translation: CASSFLPDRSYEQYF. Variable domain in full (rest from reference TRBV7-6 and TRBJ2-7): GAGVSQSPRYKVTKRGQDVALRCDPISGHVSLYWYRQALGQGPEFLTYFNYEAQQDKSGLPNDRFSAERPEGSISTLTIQRTEQRDSAMYRCASSFLPDRSYEQYFGPGTRLTVT.

The rearrangement links TRBV19 to TRBJ2-3; 12 bases agree with TRBD1. The germline gives CDR1 LNHDA, CDR2 SQIVND (reference sequence). V dropped 0 bases and J dropped 3; count of bases not matched to a gene: 7. The length of the CDR3 is 18 residues. CDR3 sequence: CASSIEGTGGARTDTQYF. The DNA of the CDR3 is TGTGCCAGTAGTATAGAGGGGACAGGGGGCGCCCGAACAGATACGCAGTATTTT.

The V and J genes are TRBV7-9 and TRBJ2-1; the match to TRBD2 covers 8 bases. The CDR3 totals 13 residues. V was clipped by 6 bases and J by 6 bases; unmatched bases: 4. Germline values: CDR1 SEHNR, CDR2 FQNEAQ (reference sequence). DNA of the CDR3: TGTGCCAGCAGACCTAGCGGGTTCAATGAGCAGTTCTTC. Protein sequence: CASRPSGFNEQFF.

This chain uses TRBV11-2 with TRBJ2-7; 7 bases are a match to TRBD1. After removal of 5 bases from V and 4 bases from J, the junction contained 5 bases not matched to a gene. Per the germline V gene, CDR1 is SGHAT and CDR2 is FQNNGV. The CDR3 is made up of 13 amino acids. The chain's CDR3 is CASSLGTVYEQYF. In DNA form, the CDR3 reads TGTGCCAGCAGCCTCGGGACAGTGTACGAGCAGTACTTC.

The chain combines TRBV15 with TRBJ2-4; 8 bases agree with TRBD1. The CDR3 loop spans 17 amino acids. Trimming at V came to 1 base and at J to 6 bases, leaving 11 bases not matched to a gene. Germline loops: CDR1 LNHNV, CDR2 YYDKDF (reference sequence). CDR3 loop: CATSRGTGSLVGNIQYF. CDR3 sequence (DNA): TGTGCCACCAGCAGAGGGACAGGGTCTCTAGTCGGAAACATTCAGTACTTC. Drawing the rest from reference TRBV15 and TRBJ2-4, the complete variable domain is DAMVIQNPRYQVTQFGKPVTLSCSQTLNHNVMYWYQQKSSQAPKLLFHYYDKDFNNEADTPDNFQSRRPNTSFCFLDIRSPGLGDTAMYLCATSRGTGSLVGNIQYFGAGTRLSVL.